This TCR beta chain was retrieved from a study of T-cell reconstitution after alpha-beta-depleted transplantation in children. In the case of this clonotype: Its matching antigen is unknown.

V lost 6 bases to trimming and J lost 0 bases, with 9 bases between them. The CDR3 loop spans 14 amino acids. Germline CDR1 ENHRY, CDR2 SYGVKD. Study-level points and caveats: Reportedly, only several hundred clones from non-depleted graft cells drove alpha-beta T-cell counts at about two months. Once a year had passed after transplant, T-cell counts and diversity came mostly from newly produced T cells. Where some patients showed high TCRbeta diversity at day 60, it came from recipient T cells and thymic progenitors that had survived.

Unique molecular identifiers were incorporated when the TCRbeta library was constructed. TCRdb reprocessed the PCR reads via MiXCR and lists one record per CDR3 protein. Of about 540,000 distinct CDR3 sequences listed, over 25% were seen once; the top ten hold around a third. This material consisted of PBMCs, taken before TCRalphabeta/CD19-depleted stem cell transplant. The chain joins TRBV10-3 to TRBJ1-3; D is unresolved. This receptor was identified in a boy younger than two with Wiskott-Aldrich syndrome, due to receive a stem cell transplant. In DNA, the CDR3 is TGTGCCATCAGACCACAAGACTCTGGAAACACCATATATTTT. This gives the protein CAIRPQDSGNTIYF.